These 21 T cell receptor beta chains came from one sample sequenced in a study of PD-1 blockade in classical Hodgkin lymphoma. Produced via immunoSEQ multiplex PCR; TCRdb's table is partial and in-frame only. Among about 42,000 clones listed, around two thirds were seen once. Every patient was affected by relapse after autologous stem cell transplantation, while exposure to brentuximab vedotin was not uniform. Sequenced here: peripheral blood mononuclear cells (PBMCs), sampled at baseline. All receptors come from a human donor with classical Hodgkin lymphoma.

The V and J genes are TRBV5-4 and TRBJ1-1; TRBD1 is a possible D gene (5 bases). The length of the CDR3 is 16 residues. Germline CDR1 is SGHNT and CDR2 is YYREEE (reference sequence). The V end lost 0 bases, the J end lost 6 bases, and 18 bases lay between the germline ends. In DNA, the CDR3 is TGTGCCAGCAGCTTGGAACTGGTAGACGGACAACCTGAAGCTTTCTTT. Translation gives CASSLELVDGQPEAFF.

The CDR3 region has the DNA TGTGCCAGCAGTTTCTCTGGGACAGGGAATGAAGCTTTCTTT. As protein: CASSFSGTGNEAFF. V gene TRBV28 combines with J gene TRBJ1-1; TRBD1 agrees at 9 bases. The CDR3 loop spans 14 amino acids. V gave up 3 bases and J gave up 7 bases; unmatched junction bases: 6. Germline V gene lookup returns CDR1 MDHEN and CDR2 SYDVKM.

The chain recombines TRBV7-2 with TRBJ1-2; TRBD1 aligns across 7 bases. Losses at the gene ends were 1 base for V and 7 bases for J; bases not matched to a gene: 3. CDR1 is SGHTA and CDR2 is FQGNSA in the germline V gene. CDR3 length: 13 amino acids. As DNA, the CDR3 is TGTGCCAGCAGCTTAGTGGGACAGTTTGGCTACACCTTC. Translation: CASSLVGQFGYTF.

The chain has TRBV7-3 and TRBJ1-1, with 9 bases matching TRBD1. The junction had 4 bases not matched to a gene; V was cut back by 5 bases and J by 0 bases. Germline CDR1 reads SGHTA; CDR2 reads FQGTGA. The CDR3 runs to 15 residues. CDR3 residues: CASSETGGMNTEAFF. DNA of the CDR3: TGTGCCAGCAGCGAGACAGGGGGAATGAACACTGAAGCTTTCTTT.

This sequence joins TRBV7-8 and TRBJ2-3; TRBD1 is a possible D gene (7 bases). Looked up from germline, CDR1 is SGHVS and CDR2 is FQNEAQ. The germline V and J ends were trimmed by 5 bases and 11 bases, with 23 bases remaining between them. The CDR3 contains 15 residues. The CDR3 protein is CASSLEGGTEILQYF. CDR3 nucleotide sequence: TGTGCCAGCAGCCTCGAAGGGGGGACAGAAATTTTGCAGTATTTT. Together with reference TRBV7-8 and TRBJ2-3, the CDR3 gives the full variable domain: GAGVSQSPRYKVAKRGQDVALRCDPISGHVSLFWYQQALGQGPEFLTYFQNEAQLDKSGLPSDRFFAERPEGSVSTLKIQRTQQEDSAVYLCASSLEGGTEILQYFGPGTRLTVL.

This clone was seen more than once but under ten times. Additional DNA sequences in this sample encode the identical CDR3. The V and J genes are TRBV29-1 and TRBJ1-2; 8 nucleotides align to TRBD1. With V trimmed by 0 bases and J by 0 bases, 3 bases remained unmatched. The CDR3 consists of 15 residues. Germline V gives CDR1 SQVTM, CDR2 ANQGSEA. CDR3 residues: CSVEDWTGTNYGYTF. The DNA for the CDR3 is TGCAGCGTTGAAGATTGGACAGGGACTAACTATGGCTACACCTTC. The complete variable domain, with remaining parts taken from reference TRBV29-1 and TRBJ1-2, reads SAVISQKPSRDICQRGTSLTIQCQVDSQVTMMFWYRQQPGQSLTLIATANQGSEATYESGFVIDKFPISRPNLTFSTLTVSNMSPEDSSIYLCSVEDWTGTNYGYTFGSGTRLTVV.

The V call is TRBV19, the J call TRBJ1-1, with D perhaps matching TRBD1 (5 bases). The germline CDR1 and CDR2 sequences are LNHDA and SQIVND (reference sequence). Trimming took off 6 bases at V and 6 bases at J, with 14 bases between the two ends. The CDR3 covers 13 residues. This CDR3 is CASSTQQGSEAFF. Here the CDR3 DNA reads TGTGCCAGTAGCACTCAGCAGGGTTCTGAAGCTTTCTTT.

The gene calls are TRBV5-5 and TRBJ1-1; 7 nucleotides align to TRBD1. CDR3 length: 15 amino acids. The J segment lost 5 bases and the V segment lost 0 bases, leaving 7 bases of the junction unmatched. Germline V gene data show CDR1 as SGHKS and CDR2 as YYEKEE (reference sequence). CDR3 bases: TGTGCCAGCAGCTTGGGGGACAGCCTTTGGACTGAAGCTTTCTTT. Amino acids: CASSLGDSLWTEAFF.

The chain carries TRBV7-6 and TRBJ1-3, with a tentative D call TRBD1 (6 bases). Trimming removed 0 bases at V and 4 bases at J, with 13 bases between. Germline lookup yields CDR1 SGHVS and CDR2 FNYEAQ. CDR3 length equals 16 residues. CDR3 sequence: CASSLAQAGVGNTIYF. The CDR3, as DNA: TGTGCCAGCAGCTTAGCGCAGGCAGGGGTCGGAAACACCATATATTTT.

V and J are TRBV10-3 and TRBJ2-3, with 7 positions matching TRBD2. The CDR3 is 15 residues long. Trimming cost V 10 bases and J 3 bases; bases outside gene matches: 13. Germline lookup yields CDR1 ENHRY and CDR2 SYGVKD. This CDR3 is CATGGSGTTTDTQYF. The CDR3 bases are TGTGCCACGGGGGGAAGCGGGACCACAACAGATACGCAGTATTTT.

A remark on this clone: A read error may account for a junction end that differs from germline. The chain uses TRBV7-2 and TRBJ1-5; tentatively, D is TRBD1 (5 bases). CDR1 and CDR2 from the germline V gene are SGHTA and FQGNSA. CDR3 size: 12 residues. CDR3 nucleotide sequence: TGTGCCAGCAGTTTAGGGACCGGGGGCCAGCATTTT. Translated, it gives CASSLGTGGQHF.

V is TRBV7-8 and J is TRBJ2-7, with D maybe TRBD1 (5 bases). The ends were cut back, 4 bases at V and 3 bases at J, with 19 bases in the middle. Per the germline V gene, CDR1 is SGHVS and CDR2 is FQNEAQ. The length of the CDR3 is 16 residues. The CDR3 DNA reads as TGTGCCAGCAGCTACGACGACAGTCTCCTCGACTACGAGCAGTACTTC. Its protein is CASSYDDSLLDYEQYF.

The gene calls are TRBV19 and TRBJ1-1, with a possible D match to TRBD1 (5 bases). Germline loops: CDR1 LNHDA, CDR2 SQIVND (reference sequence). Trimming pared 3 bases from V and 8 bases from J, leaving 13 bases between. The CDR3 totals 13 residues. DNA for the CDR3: TGTGCCAGTAGTATTGGGGGGTTAGGAGAAGCTTTCTTT. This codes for CASSIGGLGEAFF. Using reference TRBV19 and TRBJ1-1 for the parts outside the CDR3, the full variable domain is DGGITQSPKYLFRKEGQNVTLSCEQNLNHDAMYWYRQDPGQGLRLIYYSQIVNDFQKGDIAEGYSVSREKKESFPLTVTSAQKNPTAFYLCASSIGGLGEAFFGQGTRLTVV.

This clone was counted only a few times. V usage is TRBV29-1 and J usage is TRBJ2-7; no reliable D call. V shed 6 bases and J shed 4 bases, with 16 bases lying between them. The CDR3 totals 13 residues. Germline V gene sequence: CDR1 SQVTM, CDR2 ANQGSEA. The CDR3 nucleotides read TGCAGCGTCTCGGGTGTGGGCTTGTACGAGCAGTACTTC. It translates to CSVSGVGLYEQYF.

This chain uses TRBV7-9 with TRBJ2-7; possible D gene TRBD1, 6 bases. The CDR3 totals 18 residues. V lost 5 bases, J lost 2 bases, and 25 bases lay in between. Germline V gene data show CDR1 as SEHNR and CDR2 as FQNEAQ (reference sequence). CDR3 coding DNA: TGTGCCAGCAGCCCGCCTTTTCCAGGGGACGCCTCGGCCTACGAGCAGTACTTC. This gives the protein CASSPPFPGDASAYEQYF.

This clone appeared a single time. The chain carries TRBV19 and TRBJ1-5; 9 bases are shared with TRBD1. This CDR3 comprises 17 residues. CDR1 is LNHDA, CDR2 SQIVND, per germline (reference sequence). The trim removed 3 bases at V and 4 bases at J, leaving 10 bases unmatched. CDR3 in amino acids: CASSIIPQGARNQPQHF. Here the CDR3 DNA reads TGTGCCAGTAGTATCATCCCACAGGGGGCGCGGAATCAGCCCCAGCATTTT.

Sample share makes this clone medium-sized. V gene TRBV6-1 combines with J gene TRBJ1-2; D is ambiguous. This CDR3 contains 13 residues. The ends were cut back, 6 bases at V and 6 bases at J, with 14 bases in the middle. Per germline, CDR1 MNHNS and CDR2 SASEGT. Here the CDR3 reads CASRNARRNGYTF. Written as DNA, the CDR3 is TGTGCCAGCAGAAATGCGCGGAGAAATGGCTACACCTTC.

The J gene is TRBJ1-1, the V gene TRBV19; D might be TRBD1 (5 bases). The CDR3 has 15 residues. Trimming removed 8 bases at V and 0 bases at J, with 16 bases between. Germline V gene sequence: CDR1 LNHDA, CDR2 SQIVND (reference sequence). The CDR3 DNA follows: TGTGCCAGTCGACGGAGGGACTCTATGAACACTGAAGCTTTCTTT. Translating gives CASRRRDSMNTEAFF.

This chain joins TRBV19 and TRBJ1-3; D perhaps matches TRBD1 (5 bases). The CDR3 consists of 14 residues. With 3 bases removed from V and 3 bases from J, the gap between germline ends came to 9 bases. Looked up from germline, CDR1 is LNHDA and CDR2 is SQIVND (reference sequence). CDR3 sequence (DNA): TGTGCCAGTAGTATTGTCCAGGGTGGAAACACCATATATTTT. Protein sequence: CASSIVQGGNTIYF.

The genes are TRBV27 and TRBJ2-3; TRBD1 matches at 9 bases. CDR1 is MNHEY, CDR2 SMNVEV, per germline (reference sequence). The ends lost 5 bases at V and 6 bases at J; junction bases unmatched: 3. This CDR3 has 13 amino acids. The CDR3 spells CASSGTGSDTQYF. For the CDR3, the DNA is TGTGCCAGCAGTGGGACAGGGTCCGATACGCAGTATTTT.

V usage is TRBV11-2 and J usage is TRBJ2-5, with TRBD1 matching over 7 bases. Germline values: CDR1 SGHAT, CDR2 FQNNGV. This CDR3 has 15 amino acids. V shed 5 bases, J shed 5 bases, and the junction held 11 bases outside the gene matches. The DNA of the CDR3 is TGTGCCAGCAGCGAAGGGACAGAATGGAGGGAGACCCAGTACTTC. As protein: CASSEGTEWRETQYF.